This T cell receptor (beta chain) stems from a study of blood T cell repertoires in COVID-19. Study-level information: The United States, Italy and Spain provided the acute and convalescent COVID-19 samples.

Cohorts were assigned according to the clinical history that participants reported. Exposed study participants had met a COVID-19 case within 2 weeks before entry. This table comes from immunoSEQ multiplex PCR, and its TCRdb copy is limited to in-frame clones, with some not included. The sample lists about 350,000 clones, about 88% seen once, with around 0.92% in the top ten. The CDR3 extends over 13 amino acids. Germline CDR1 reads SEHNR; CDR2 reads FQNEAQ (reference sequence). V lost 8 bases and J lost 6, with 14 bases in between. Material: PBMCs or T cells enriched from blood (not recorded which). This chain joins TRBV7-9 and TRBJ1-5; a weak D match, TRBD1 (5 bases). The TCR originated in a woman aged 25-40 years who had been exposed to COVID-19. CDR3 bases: TGTGCCAGCGCGGGGCCGGGCGGTCAGCCCCAGCATTTT. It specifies CASAGPGGQPQHF.